This TCR beta chain is drawn from a study of cytomegalovirus exposure and HLA in healthy donors. This CDR3 contains 16 residues. Germline CDR1 and CDR2: MRHNA and SNTAGT. V shed 5 bases, J shed 7 bases, and the junction held 11 bases outside the gene matches. In the PCR, 60 Vbeta and 13 Jbeta primers were used. Clones were read by immunoSEQ multiplex PCR, and TCRdb kept only the in-frame ones, dropping some. The data show 140,000 to 150,000 clones, 60% to 85% seen once. Notes on this clone: The target antigen is unknown.

Donors likely had unrecorded immune exposures despite being nominally healthy when sampled. Overall study results and limits: In a later analysis, HLA-C alleles had the fewest associated TCRs, DRB1 alleles the most. Productive status was seen about 90% or about 30% of the time for most TCR beta V segments in an earlier analysis.

The TCR sequence derives from a man aged 30 to 45 in good health and CMV-seronegative. The chain links TRBV6-4 to TRBJ1-6, with 7 bases lining up with TRBD1. Sequenced: PBMCs. The CDR3: CASSTPDRALNSPLHF. The CDR3 region has the DNA TGTGCCAGCAGTACACCCGACAGGGCCTTGAATTCACCCCTCCACTTT.